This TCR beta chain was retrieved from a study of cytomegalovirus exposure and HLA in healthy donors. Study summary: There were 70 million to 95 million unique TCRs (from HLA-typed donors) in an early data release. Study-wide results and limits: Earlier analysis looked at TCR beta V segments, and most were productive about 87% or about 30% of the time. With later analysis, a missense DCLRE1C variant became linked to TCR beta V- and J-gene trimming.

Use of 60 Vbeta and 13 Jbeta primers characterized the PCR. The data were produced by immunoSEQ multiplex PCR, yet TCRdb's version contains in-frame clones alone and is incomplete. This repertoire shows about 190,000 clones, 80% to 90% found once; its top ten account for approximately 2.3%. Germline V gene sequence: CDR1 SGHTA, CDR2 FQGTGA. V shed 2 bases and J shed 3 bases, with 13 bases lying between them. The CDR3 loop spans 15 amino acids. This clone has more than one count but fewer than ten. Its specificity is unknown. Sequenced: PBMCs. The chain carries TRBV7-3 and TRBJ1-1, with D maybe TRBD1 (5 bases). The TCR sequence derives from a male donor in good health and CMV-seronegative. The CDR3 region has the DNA TGTGCCAGCAGCTTATACGGGGCGGGGGACACTGAAGCTTTCTTT. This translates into CASSLYGAGDTEAFF. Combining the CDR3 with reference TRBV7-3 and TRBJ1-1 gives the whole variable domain GAGVSQTPSNKVTEKGKYVELRCDPISGHTALYWYRQSLGQGPEFLIYFQGTGAADDSGLPNDRFFAVRPEGSVSTLKIQRTERGDSAVYLCASSLYGAGDTEAFFGQGTRLTVV.